These 24 T cell receptor beta chains share one sample of origin, sequenced in a study of T cells after yellow fever vaccination. TCRdb independently ran MiXCR on the 5' RACE reads; one entry per CDR3 protein. This table has around 320,000 distinct CDR3 sequences, under 9% appearing once. The sample in question was CD4+ T cells sorted from PBMCs, obtained 5 days after the yellow fever booster vaccination. These TCRs come from a man younger than 30 who received the YFV17D yellow fever vaccine.

V is TRBV6-2 or TRBV6-3 and J is TRBJ2-1; D may be TRBD1 or TRBD2 (5 bases each). The V gene lost 5 bases and the J gene lost 5 bases, with 16 bases spanning the gap. The CDR3 extends over 15 amino acids. Germline CDR1 is MNHEY and CDR2 is SVGEGT. In DNA, the CDR3 is TGTGCCAGCAGTGACATTCGGGGACGTCACAATGAGCAGTTCTTC. Translating it yields CASSDIRGRHNEQFF.

This clonotype was recorded many times. This sequence joins TRBV28 and TRBJ2-5, with TRBD1 matching over 7 bases. V lost 6 bases and J lost 4; bases outside the gene matches: 8. Per the germline V gene, CDR1 is MDHEN and CDR2 is SYDVKM. The CDR3 contains 14 residues. CDR3 sequence: CASSRTGAIETQYF. The DNA for the CDR3 is TGTGCCAGCAGCCGTACAGGGGCCATAGAGACCCAGTACTTC. Full variable domain (rest looked up from reference TRBV28 and TRBJ2-5): DVKVTQSSRYLVKRTGEKVFLECVQDMDHENMFWYRQDPGLGLRLIYFSYDVKMKEKGDIPEGYSVSREKKERFSLILESASTNQTSMYLCASSRTGAIETQYFGPGTRLLVL.

V and J are TRBV29-1 and TRBJ1-1; 11 bases fit TRBD1. This CDR3 has 21 amino acids. Germline CDR1 reads SQVTM; CDR2 reads ANQGSEA. Unmatched junction bases numbered 21, after V lost 1 base and J lost 2 bases. The CDR3 DNA sequence: TGCAGCGTTGAAGCCCATAAAAATCCGAAGGGACAGGGGGAGAATAACACTGAAGCTTTCTTT. It encodes CSVEAHKNPKGQGENNTEAFF.

The V and J genes are TRBV18 and TRBJ2-7, with D possibly TRBD1 on 6 matching bases. The V end lost 6 bases, the J end lost 5 bases, and 20 bases lay between the germline ends. The CDR3 has 15 residues. CDR1 and CDR2 from the germline V gene are KGHSH and LQKENI. The CDR3 region has the DNA TGTGCCAGCTCCCCGACCATCACAGGGTACGACGAGCAGTACGTC. Encoded protein: CASSPTITGYDEQYV.

This clonotype has a count of ten or more. The V gene is TRBV10-3, the J gene TRBJ1-2; 7 bases map to TRBD1. Trimming removed 3 bases from V and 3 bases from J; junction bases left unmatched: 7. The CDR3 is 15 residues long. Germline CDR1 ENHRY, CDR2 SYGVKD. CDR3 nucleotide sequence: TGTGCCATCAGTGAATCAGGGGGACGAGACTATGGCTACACCTTC. It codes for CAISESGGRDYGYTF.

V is TRBV7-2 and J is TRBJ2-6, with D unresolved. The CDR3 has 14 amino acids. CDR1 and CDR2 from the germline V gene are SGHTA and FQGNSA. The V end lost 10 bases, the J end lost 4 bases, and 14 bases lay between the germline ends. CDR3 in DNA: TGTGCCACCCGTCCGTCTTTGGGGGCCAACGTCCTGACTTTC. This gives the protein CATRPSLGANVLTF.

The table lists this clonotype with many counts. The V gene is TRBV6-2 or TRBV6-3, the J gene TRBJ2-5; TRBD2 is a possible D gene (6 bases). Looked up from germline, CDR1 is MNHEY and CDR2 is SVGEGT. Trimming took 5 bases from V and 5 from J, leaving 15 bases between them. This CDR3 is 14 amino acids long. The CDR3 DNA reads TGTGCCAGCAGTGGTAACGGGGGAATTGAGACCCAGTACTTC. Protein product: CASSGNGGIETQYF.

This clonotype was observed a single time. The genes are TRBV12-3 or TRBV12-4 and TRBJ1-5; unclear D gene. The CDR3 sequence is 15 residues long. Trimming pared 4 bases from V and 1 base from J, leaving 11 bases between. CDR3 protein: CASSWVLESNQPQHF. CDR3 in DNA: TGTGCCAGCAGTTGGGTTTTGGAGAGCAATCAGCCCCAGCATTTT.

This clonotype was seen a handful of times. The rearrangement links TRBV10-3 to TRBJ2-7; D possibly matches TRBD1 or TRBD2 (5 bases each). CDR1 ENHRY and CDR2 SYGVKD come from the germline V gene. CDR3 size: 14 residues. V shed 4 bases and J shed 6 bases, with 16 bases lying between them. The CDR3 reads CAISGTLRDAEQYV. Written as DNA, the CDR3 is TGTGCCATCAGTGGGACACTGAGGGATGCCGAGCAGTACGTC.

This clonotype was seen ten or more times. V usage is TRBV7-3 and J usage is TRBJ2-1; 8 nucleotides align to TRBD2. V shed 5 bases and J 2 bases; nucleotides not matched to a gene: 5. Per germline, CDR1 SGHTA and CDR2 FQGTGA. The CDR3 is 15 amino acids. The CDR3 spells CASSPGAGAYNEQFF. CDR3 in DNA: TGTGCCAGCAGCCCAGGAGCGGGGGCCTACAATGAGCAGTTCTTC.

This clonotype has a handful of counts. The V call is TRBV18, the J call TRBJ1-6, with D perhaps TRBD1 (6 bases). The CDR3 is made up of 15 amino acids. Germline assignment: CDR1 KGHSH and CDR2 LQKENI. Trimming took 0 bases from V and 8 from J, leaving 11 bases between them. DNA for the CDR3: TGTGCCAGCTCACCACCCAGAGGGGGAGATTCACCCCTCCACTTT. Its protein product is CASSPPRGGDSPLHF.

This clonotype has more than one count but fewer than ten. V gene TRBV11-2 combines with J gene TRBJ2-1; maybe TRBD2 (6 bases). Trimming removed 5 bases from V and 8 bases from J, with 19 bases in between. The CDR3 sequence is 15 residues long. Germline V lookup: CDR1 SGHAT, CDR2 FQNNGV. This chain's CDR3 is CASSNPGRSGDEQFF. In DNA form, the CDR3 reads TGTGCCAGCAGCAACCCGGGGAGGTCGGGCGATGAGCAGTTCTTC.

This clonotype was observed at least ten times. This sequence joins TRBV5-5 and TRBJ1-3, with TRBD1 matching 7 bases. J lost 0 bases, V lost 4 bases, and 10 bases had no gene match. Germline V CDR1 and CDR2: SGHKS, YYEKEE (reference sequence). The CDR3 covers 17 residues. CDR3 in DNA: TGTGCCAGCAGCCTCCTTCGACAGGGCCTCTCTGGAAACACCATATATTTT. It translates to CASSLLRQGLSGNTIYF.

In its sample, this clonotype was seen many times. The chain carries TRBV24-1 and TRBJ2-1; TRBD1 agrees at 9 bases. J gave up 7 bases and V 2 bases, and 2 bases lay outside the gene matches. The germline CDR1 and CDR2 sequences are KGHDR and SFDVKD. The CDR3 consists of 14 residues. This chain's CDR3 is CATSDYGTGNEQFF. The DNA for the CDR3 is TGTGCCACCAGTGATTACGGGACAGGGAATGAGCAGTTCTTC.

This clonotype was counted only a few times. This chain joins TRBV5-4 and TRBJ2-5, with 9 bases that match TRBD2. The germline gives CDR1 SGHNT, CDR2 YYREEE (reference sequence). The V gene end was trimmed by 5 bases and the J gene end by 3 bases; junction bases not matched to a gene: 5. The CDR3 totals 14 residues. The CDR3 DNA reads TGTGCCAGCAGTAGCGGGGGAGGGGAAGAGACCCAGTACTTC. It encodes CASSSGGGEETQYF.

This clonotype was seen ten or more times. V usage is TRBV6-2 or TRBV6-3 and J usage is TRBJ1-2; TRBD1 matches at 8 bases. V lost 10 bases, J lost 0 bases, and 4 bases stayed unmatched. CDR1 is MNHEY and CDR2 is SVGEGT in the germline V gene. The length of the CDR3 is 13 residues. Written as DNA, the CDR3 is TGTGCCACGACAGGGGTGACTAACTATGGCTACACCTTC. Protein sequence: CATTGVTNYGYTF.

The CDR3 bases are TGTGCCAGCAGACCGTACAGGAATCTAGTGGGTCAGCCCCAGCATTTT. Its protein is CASRPYRNLVGQPQHF. This sequence joins TRBV28 and TRBJ1-5, with a weak D call TRBD1 (5 bases). Trimming took off 6 bases at V and 6 bases at J, with 21 bases between the two ends. The V gene's germline CDR1 is MDHEN and CDR2 SYDVKM. The CDR3 length is 16 residues.

This clonotype has more than one count but fewer than ten. The V call is TRBV12-3 or TRBV12-4, the J call TRBJ1-3; no clear D. This CDR3 comprises 12 residues. V lost 3 bases, J lost 4 bases, and 4 bases lay in between. The CDR3 nucleotides read TGTGCCAGCAGTTTCGTAGGAAACACCATATATTTT. Translating gives CASSFVGNTIYF.

This clonotype was counted many times. CDR3: CSARRGQGTTEAFF. CDR3 nucleotides: TGCAGTGCTAGGAGGGGACAGGGGACCACTGAAGCTTTCTTT. V gene TRBV20-1 combines with J gene TRBJ1-1; TRBD1 matches at 10 bases. V dropped 3 bases and J dropped 4; count of bases not matched to a gene: 5. Germline CDR1 is DFQATT and CDR2 is SNEGSKA (reference sequence). The length of the CDR3 is 14 residues.

The table lists this clonotype with a few counts. V and J are TRBV6-2 or TRBV6-3 and TRBJ2-5; unclear D gene. Germline CDR1 is MNHEY and CDR2 is SVGEGT. This CDR3 contains 14 residues. The V and J ends lost 7 bases and 2 bases respectively, with 14 bases between them. The CDR3 DNA follows: TGTGCCAGCAAATTGTACAGCCAACAAGAGACCCAGTACTTC. This sequence encodes CASKLYSQQETQYF.

As for this clonotype: This may be a read error, as it is one base from a much larger clone. The chain recombines TRBV6-5 with TRBJ1-1; D not certain. Germline CDR1 is MNHEY and CDR2 is SVGAGI. The CDR3 is made up of 11 amino acids. CDR3 in amino acids: CASSYPPRASF. In DNA form, the CDR3 reads TGTGCCAGCAGTTACCCCCCGAGAGCTTCCTTT.

The CDR3 DNA is TGCAGTGCGCGGACTAGCGGGGGGTACGAGCAGTACGTC. This codes for CSARTSGGYEQYV. The chain carries TRBV20-1 and TRBJ2-7, with TRBD2 identical over 14 bases. Germline CDR1 is DFQATT and CDR2 is SNEGSKA (reference sequence). Trimming at V came to 6 bases and at J to 4 bases, leaving 2 bases not matched to a gene. The CDR3 loop spans 13 amino acids.

The chain has TRBV5-1 and TRBJ2-2, with a possible D match to TRBD1 (6 bases). This CDR3 spans 13 amino acids. Trimming pared 6 bases from V and 6 bases from J, leaving 12 bases between. The germline gives CDR1 SGHRS, CDR2 YFSETQ. CDR3 nucleotide sequence: TGCGCCAGCACCCTACAGGGCTCCGGGGAGCTGTTTTTT. This encodes CASTLQGSGELFF.

V is TRBV7-2 and J is TRBJ2-5, with 10 positions matching TRBD2. V lost 5 bases and J lost 4; bases outside the gene matches: 13. The CDR3 contains 17 residues. Germline CDR1 is SGHTA and CDR2 is FQGNSA. The CDR3: CASSPIRAGGWSETQYF. The CDR3 nucleotides read TGTGCCAGCAGCCCTATAAGAGCGGGGGGGTGGTCAGAGACCCAGTACTTC.